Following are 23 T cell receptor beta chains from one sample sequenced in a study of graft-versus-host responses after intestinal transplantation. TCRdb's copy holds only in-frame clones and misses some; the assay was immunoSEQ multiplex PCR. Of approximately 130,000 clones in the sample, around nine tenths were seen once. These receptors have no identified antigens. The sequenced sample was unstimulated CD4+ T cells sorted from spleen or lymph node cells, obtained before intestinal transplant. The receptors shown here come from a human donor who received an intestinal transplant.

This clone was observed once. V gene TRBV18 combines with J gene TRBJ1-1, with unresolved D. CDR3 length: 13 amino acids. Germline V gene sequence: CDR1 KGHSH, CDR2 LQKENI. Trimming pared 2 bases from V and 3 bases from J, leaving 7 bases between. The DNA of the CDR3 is TGTGCCAGCTCACCAGCCCGAGACACTGAAGCTTTCTTT. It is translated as CASSPARDTEAFF.

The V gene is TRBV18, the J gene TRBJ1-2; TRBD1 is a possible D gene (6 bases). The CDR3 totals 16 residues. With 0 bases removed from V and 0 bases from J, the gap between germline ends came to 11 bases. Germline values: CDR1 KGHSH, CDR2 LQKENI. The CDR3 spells CASSPPGQTTNYGYTF. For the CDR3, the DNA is TGTGCCAGCTCACCACCCGGACAGACTACTAACTATGGCTACACCTTC.

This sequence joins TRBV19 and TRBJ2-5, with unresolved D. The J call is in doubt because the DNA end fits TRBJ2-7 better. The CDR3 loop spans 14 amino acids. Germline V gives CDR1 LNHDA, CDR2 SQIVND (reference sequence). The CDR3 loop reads CASSTSAVDYEQYF. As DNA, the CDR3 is TGTGCCAGTAGTACCTCGGCCGTAGACTACGAGCAGTACTTC.

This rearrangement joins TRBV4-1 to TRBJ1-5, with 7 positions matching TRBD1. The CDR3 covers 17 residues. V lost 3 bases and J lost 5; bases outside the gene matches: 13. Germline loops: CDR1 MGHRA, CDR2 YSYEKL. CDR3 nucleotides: TGCGCCAGCAGCCAGGATAATATGAAGACAGGGTATCAGCCCCAGCATTTT. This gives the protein CASSQDNMKTGYQPQHF.

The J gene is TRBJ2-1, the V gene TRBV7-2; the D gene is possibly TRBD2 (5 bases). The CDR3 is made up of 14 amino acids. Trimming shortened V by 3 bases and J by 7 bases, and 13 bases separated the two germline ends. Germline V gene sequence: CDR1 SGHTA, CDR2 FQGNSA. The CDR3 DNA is TGTGCCAGCAGCTTTGACTATACTAGTAATGAGCAGTTCTTC. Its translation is CASSFDYTSNEQFF.

In DNA, the CDR3 is TGCGCCAGCAGCTTGGACAGGGGGAACTACAATGAGCAGTTCTTC. Amino acids: CASSLDRGNYNEQFF. The chain links TRBV5-1 to TRBJ2-1, with 8 bases identical to TRBD1. The CDR3 extends over 15 amino acids. V lost 0 bases to trimming and J lost 3 bases; unmatched junction nucleotides: 2. Germline CDR1 and CDR2: SGHRS and YFSETQ.

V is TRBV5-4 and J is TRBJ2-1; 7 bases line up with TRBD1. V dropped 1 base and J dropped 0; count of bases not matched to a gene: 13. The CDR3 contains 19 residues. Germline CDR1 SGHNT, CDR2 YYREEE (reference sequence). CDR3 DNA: TGTGCCAGCAGCTTGTCTTTTCGGTCCCGGGACAGCTCCTACAATGAGCAGTTCTTC. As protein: CASSLSFRSRDSSYNEQFF.

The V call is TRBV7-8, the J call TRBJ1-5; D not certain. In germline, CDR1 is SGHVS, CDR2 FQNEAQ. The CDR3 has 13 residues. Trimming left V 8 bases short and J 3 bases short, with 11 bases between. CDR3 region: CASGMGVNQPQHF. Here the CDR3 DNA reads TGTGCCAGCGGGATGGGTGTCAATCAGCCCCAGCATTTT.

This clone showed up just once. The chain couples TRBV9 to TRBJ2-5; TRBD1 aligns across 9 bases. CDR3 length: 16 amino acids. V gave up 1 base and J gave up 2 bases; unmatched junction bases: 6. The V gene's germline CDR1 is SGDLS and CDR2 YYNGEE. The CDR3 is CASSVSDRGEQETQYF. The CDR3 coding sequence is TGTGCCAGCAGCGTATCGGACAGGGGAGAGCAAGAGACCCAGTACTTC.

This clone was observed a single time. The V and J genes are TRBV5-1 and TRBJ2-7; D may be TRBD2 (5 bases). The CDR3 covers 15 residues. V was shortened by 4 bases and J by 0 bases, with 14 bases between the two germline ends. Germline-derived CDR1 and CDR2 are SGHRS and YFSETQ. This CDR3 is CASSLWTGSSYEQYF. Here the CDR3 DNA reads TGCGCCAGCAGCCTCTGGACGGGAAGCTCCTACGAGCAGTACTTC.

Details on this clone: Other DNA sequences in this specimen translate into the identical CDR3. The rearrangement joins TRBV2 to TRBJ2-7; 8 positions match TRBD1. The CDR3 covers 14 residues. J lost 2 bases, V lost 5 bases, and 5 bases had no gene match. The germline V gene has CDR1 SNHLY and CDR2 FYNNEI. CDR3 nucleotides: TGTGCCAGCAGTCGACAGGGGACGGCCTACGAGCAGTACTTC. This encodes CASSRQGTAYEQYF.

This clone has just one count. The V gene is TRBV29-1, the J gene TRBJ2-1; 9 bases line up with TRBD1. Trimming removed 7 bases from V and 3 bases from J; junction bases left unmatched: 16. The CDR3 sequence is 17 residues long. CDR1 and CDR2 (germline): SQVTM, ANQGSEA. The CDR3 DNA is TGCAGCGAACTAGGGACAGGGAGGGGAAAAAGCTACAATGAGCAGTTCTTC. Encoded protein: CSELGTGRGKSYNEQFF.

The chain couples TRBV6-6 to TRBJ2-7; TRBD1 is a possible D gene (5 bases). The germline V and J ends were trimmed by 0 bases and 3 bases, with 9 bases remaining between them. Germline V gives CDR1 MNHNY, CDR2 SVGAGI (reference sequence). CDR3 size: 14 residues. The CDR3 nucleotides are TGTGCCAGCAGTTACTCGACAGCTCTCTACGAGCAGTACTTC. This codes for CASSYSTALYEQYF.

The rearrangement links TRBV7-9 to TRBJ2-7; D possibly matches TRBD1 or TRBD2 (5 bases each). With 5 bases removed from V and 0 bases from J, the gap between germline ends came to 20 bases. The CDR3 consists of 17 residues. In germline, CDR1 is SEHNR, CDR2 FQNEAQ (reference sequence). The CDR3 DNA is TGTGCCAGCAGCCTACTCCTTGGGACGGAACGCTCCTACGAGCAGTACTTC. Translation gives CASSLLLGTERSYEQYF.

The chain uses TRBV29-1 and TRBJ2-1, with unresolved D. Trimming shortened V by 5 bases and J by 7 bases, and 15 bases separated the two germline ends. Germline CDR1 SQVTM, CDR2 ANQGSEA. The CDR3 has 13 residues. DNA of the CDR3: TGCAGCGTTAGTAAGGCTCTTAGGAATGAGCAGTTCTTC. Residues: CSVSKALRNEQFF.

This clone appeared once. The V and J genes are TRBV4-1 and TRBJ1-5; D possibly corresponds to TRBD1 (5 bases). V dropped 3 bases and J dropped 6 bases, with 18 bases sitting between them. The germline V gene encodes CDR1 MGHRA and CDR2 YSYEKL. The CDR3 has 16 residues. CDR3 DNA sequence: TGCGCCAGCAGCCAGGCTATGTGGGACCAGGGTCAGCCCCAGCATTTT. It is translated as CASSQAMWDQGQPQHF.

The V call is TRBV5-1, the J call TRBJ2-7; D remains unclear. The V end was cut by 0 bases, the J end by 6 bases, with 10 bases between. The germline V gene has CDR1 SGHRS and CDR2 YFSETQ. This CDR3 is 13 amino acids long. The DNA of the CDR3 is TGCGCCAGCAGCTTGGGGTGGGCTTCCGAGCAGTACTTC. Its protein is CASSLGWASEQYF. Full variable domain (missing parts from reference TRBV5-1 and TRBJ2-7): KAGVTQTPRYLIKTRGQQVTLSCSPISGHRSVSWYQQTPGQGLQFLFEYFSETQRNKGNFPGRFSGRQFSNSRSEMNVSTLELGDSALYLCASSLGWASEQYFGPGTRLTVT.

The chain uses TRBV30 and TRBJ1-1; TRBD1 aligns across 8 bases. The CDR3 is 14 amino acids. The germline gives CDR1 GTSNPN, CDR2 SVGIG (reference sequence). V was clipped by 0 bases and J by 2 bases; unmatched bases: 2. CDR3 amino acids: CAWSVTGANTEAFF. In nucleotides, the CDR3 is TGTGCCTGGAGTGTGACAGGGGCTAACACTGAAGCTTTCTTT.

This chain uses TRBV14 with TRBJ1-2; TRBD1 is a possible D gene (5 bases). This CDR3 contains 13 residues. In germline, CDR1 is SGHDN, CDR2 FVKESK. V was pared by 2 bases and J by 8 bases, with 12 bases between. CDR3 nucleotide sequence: TGTGCCAGCAGCCAAACCGGGACGGGAGGCTACACCTTC. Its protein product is CASSQTGTGGYTF. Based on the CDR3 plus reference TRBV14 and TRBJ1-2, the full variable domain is EAGVTQFPSHSVIEKGQTVTLRCDPISGHDNLYWYRRVMGKEIKFLLHFVKESKQDESGMPNNRFLAERTGGTYSTLKVQPAELEDSGVYFCASSQTGTGGYTFGSGTRLTVV.

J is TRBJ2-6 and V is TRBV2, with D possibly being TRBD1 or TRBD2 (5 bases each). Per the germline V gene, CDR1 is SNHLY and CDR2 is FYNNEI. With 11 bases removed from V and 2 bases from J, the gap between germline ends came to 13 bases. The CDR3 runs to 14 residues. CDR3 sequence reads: CAGGVGAGANVLTF. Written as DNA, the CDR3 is TGTGCCGGCGGTGTGGGGGCTGGGGCCAACGTCCTGACTTTC.

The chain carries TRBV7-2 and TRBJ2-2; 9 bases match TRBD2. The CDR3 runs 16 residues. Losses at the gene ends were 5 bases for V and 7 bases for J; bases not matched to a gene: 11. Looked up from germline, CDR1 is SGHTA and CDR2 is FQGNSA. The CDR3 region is CASSRKGLASYGELFF. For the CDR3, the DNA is TGTGCCAGCAGCCGCAAGGGACTAGCATCTTACGGGGAGCTGTTTTTT.

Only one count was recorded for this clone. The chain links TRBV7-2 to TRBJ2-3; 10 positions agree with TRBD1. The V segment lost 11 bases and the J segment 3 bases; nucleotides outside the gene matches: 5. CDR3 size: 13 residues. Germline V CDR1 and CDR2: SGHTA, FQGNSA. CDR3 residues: CACRQGATDTQYF. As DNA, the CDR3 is TGTGCCTGTAGACAGGGGGCAACAGATACGCAGTATTTT. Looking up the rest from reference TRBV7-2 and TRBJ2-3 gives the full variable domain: GAGVSQSPSNKVTEKGKDVELRCDPISGHTALYWYRQSLGQGLEFLIYFQGNSAPDKSGLPSDRFSAERTGGSVSTLTIQRTQQEDSAVYLCACRQGATDTQYFGPGTRLTVL.

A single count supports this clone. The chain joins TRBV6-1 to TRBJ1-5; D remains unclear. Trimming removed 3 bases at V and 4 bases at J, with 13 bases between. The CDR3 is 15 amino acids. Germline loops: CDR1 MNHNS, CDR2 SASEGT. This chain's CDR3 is CASSDSGLGNQPQHF. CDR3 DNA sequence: TGTGCCAGCAGTGACTCGGGTTTGGGGAATCAGCCCCAGCATTTT.